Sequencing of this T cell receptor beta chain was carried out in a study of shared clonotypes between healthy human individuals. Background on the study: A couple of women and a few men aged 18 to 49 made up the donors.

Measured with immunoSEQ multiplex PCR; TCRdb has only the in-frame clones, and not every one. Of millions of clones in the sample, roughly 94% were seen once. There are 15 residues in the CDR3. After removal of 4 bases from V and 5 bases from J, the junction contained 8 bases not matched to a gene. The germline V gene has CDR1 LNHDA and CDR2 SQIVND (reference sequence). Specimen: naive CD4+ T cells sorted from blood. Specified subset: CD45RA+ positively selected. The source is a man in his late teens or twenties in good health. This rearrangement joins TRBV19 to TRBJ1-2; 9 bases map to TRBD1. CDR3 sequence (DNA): TGTGCCAGTAGTAAAACCGGGACAGGGATTTATGGCTACACCTTC. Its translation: CASSKTGTGIYGYTF. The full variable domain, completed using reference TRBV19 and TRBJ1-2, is DGGITQSPKYLFRKEGQNVTLSCEQNLNHDAMYWYRQDPGQGLRLIYYSQIVNDFQKGDIAEGYSVSREKKESFPLTVTSAQKNPTAFYLCASSKTGTGIYGYTFGSGTRLTVV.